The clone carrying this T cell receptor beta chain was counted a few times. The entry originates in a study of healthy donors' naive CD4 and CD8 T cells. Starting from approximately 500 ng of total RNA, TCR libraries were made with linear amplification. TCRdb re-analysed the reads in MiXCR, keeping a single row per CDR3 protein. The data contain about 180,000 distinct CDR3 sequences, over 60% of them singletons. Trimming pared 0 bases from V and 4 bases from J, leaving 10 bases between. The CDR3 covers 15 residues. Germline values: CDR1 MNHEY, CDR2 SVGAGI. Sequencing was carried out using naive CD4+ and CD8+ T cells sorted from blood, pooled from several donors. The sequence was collected from a pool of human donors in good health; the sample pools cells from several healthy donors. The chain employs TRBV6-5 and TRBJ1-5; D is unclear. CDR3 region: CASSYSPATNQPQHF. The CDR3 nucleotides are TGTGCCAGCAGTTACTCTCCGGCGACAAATCAGCCCCAGCATTTT.